This T cell receptor beta chain appears in the sequencing data of a study of T cell responses to AZD1222 COVID-19 vaccine. V was clipped by 0 bases and J by 5 bases, with 13 bases between them. Germline V gene lookup returns CDR1 SGHDN and CDR2 FVKESK. CDR3 length: 15 residues. Generated by immunoSEQ multiplex PCR, the TCRdb table keeps only in-frame clones and is missing some. The sample has approximately 50,000 clones; over 80% are singletons. The rearrangement links TRBV14 to TRBJ2-5, with unresolved D. This clonotype was sampled from an adult in good health. This specimen consisted of peripheral blood, obtained on day 0 of AZD1222 vaccination. The CDR3 coding sequence is TGTGCCAGCAGCCAAGAATTTAAGGCGATGGAGACCCAGTACTTC. Protein sequence: CASSQEFKAMETQYF. Filled out from reference TRBV14 and TRBJ2-5, the complete variable domain reads EAGVTQFPSHSVIEKGQTVTLRCDPISGHDNLYWYRRVMGKEIKFLLHFVKESKQDESGMPNNRFLAERTGGTYSTLKVQPAELEDSGVYFCASSQEFKAMETQYFGPGTRLLVL.